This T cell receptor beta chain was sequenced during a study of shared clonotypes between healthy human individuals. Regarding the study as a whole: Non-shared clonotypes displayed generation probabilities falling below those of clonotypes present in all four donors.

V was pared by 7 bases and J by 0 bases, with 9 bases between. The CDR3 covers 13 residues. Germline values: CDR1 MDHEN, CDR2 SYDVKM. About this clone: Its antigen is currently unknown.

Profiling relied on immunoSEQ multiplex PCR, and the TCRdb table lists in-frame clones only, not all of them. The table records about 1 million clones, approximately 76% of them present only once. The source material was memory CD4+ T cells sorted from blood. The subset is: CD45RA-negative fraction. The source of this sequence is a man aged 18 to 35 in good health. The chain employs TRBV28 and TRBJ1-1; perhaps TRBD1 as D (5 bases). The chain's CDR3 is CASTPDMNTEAFF. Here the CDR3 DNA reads TGTGCCAGCACCCCGGACATGAACACTGAAGCTTTCTTT.